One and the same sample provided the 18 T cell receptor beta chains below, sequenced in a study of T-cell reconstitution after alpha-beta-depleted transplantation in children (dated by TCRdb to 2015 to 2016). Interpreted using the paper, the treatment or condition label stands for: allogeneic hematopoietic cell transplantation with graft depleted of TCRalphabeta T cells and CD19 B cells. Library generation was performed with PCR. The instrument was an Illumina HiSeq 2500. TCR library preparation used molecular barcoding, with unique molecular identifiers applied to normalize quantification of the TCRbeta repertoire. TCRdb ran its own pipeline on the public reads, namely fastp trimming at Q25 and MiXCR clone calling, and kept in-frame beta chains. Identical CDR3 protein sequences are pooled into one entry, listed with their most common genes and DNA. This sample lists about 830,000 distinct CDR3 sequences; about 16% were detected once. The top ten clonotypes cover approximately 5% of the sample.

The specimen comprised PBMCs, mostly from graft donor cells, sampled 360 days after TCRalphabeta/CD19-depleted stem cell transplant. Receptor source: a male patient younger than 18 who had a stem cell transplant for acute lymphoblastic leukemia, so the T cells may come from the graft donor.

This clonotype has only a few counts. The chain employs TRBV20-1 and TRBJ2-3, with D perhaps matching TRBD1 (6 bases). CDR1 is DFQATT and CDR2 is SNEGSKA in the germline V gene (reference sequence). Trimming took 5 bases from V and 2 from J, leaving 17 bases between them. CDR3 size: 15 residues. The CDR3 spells CSAGTTQKFTDTQYF. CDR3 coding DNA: TGCAGTGCTGGGACAACACAAAAATTCACAGATACGCAGTATTTT.

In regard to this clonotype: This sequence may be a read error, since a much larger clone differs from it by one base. The CDR3 nucleotides are TGCGCCAGCAGCCAAGGGTTAGGCTACGAGCAGTACTTC. This codes for CASSQGLGYEQYF. The chain employs TRBV4-1 and TRBJ2-7; D unresolved. There are 13 residues in the CDR3. Between the trimmed V and J ends, which lost 1 base and 3 bases, there was a span of 7 bases. Germline V CDR1 and CDR2: MGHRA, YSYEKL.

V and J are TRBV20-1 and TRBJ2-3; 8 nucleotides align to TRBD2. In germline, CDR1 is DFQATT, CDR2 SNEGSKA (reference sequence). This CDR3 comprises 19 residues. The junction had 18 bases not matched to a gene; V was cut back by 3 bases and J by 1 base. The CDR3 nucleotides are TGCAGTGCTAGCTGGAGTAGCGGGATACAGATCCCGGGCACAGATACGCAGTATTTT. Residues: CSASWSSGIQIPGTDTQYF.

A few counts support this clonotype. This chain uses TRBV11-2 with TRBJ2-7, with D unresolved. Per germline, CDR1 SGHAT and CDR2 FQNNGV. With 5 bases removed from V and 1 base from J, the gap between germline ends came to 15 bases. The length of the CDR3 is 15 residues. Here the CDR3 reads CASSVHRALSYEQYF. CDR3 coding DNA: TGTGCCAGCAGCGTCCACCGGGCCCTTTCCTACGAGCAGTACTTC.

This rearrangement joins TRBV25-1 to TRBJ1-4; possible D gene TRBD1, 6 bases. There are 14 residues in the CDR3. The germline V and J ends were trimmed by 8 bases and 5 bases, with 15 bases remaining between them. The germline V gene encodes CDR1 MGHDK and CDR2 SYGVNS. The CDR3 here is CASGGGARNEKLFF. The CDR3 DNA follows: TGTGCCAGCGGGGGCGGGGCCCGGAATGAAAAACTGTTTTTT.

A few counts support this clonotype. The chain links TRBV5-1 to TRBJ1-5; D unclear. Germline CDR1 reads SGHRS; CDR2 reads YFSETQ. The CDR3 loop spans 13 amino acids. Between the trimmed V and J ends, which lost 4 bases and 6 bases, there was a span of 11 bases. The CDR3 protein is CASSLTVGQPQHF. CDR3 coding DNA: TGCGCCAGCAGCCTGACCGTAGGTCAGCCCCAGCATTTT. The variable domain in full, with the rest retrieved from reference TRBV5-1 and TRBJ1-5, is KAGVTQTPRYLIKTRGQQVTLSCSPISGHRSVSWYQQTPGQGLQFLFEYFSETQRNKGNFPGRFSGRQFSNSRSEMNVSTLELGDSALYLCASSLTVGQPQHFGDGTRLSIL.

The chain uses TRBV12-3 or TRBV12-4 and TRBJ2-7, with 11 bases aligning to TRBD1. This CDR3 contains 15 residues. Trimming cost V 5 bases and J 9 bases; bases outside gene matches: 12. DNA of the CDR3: TGTGCCAGCAGTCTAACTCCGGGACAGGGGGGCGGGCAGTACTTC. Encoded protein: CASSLTPGQGGGQYF.

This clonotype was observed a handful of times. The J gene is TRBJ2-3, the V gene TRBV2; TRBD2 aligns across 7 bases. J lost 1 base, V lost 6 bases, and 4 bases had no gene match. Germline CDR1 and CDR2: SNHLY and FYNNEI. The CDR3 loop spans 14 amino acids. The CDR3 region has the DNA TGTGCCAGCAGCGGGAGGAGTGGCACAGATACGCAGTATTTT. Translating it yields CASSGRSGTDTQYF.

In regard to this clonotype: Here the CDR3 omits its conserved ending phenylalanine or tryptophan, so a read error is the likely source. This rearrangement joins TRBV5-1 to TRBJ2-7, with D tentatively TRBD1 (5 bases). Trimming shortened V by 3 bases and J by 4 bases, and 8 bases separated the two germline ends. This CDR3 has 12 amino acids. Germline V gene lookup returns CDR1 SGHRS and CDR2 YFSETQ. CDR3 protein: CASSSQGYEQYS. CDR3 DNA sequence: TGCGCCAGCAGCTCTCAGGGTTACGAGCAGTACTCC.

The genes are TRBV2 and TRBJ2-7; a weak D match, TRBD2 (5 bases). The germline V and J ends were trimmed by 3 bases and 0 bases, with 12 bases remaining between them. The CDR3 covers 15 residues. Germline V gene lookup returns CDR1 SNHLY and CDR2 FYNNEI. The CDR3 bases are TGTGCCAGCAGTGAGTGGCTGGAGGCCTCCTACGAGCAGTACTTC. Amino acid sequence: CASSEWLEASYEQYF.

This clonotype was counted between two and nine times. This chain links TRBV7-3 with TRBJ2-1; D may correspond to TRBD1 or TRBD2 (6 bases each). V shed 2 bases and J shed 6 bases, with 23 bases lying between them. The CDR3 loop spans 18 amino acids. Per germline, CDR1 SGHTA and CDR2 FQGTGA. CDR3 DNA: TGTGCCAGCAGCTTAGTGGGAGGCTCCTCCGGGGGCCTCAATGAGCAGTTCTTC. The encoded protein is CASSLVGGSSGGLNEQFF.

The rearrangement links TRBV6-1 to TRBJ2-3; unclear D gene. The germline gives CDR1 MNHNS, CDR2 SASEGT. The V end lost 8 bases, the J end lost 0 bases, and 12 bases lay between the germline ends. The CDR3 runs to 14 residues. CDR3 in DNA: TGTGCCAGCGGAAAGGGCCCGAGCACAGATACGCAGTATTTT. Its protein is CASGKGPSTDTQYF.

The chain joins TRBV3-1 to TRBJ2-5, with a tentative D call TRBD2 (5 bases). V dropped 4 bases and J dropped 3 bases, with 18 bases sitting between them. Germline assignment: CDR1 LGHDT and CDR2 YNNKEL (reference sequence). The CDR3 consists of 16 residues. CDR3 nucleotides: TGTGCCAGCAGCCTCTATACCAGCGGCCTAAAAGAGACCCAGTACTTC. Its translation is CASSLYTSGLKETQYF.

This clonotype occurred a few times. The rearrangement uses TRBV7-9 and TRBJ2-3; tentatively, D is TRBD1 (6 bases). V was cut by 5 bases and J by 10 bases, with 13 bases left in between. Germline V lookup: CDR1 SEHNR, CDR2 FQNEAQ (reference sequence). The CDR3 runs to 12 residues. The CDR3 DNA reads TGTGCCAGCAGCCAGACCGGGACACCGCAGTATTTT. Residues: CASSQTGTPQYF.

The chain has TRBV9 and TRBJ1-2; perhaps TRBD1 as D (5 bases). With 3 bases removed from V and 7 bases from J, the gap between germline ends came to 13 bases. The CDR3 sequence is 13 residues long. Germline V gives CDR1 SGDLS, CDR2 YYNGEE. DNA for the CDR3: TGTGCCAGCAGCGAGACCCCGGGGGGTGGCTACACCTTC. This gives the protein CASSETPGGGYTF.

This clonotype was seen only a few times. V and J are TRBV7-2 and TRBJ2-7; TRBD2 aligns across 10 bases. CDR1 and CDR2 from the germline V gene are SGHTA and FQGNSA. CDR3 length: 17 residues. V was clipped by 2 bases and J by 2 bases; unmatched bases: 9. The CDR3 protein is CASSLRSAGLAPYEQYF. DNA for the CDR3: TGTGCCAGCAGCTTAAGGTCCGCGGGACTAGCGCCCTACGAGCAGTACTTC.

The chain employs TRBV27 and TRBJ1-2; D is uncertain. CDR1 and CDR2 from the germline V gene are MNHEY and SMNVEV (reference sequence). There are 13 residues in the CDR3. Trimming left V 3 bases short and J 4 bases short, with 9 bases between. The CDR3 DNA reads TGTGCCAGCAGTTTTGGGCCAGTCTATGGCTACACCTTC. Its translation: CASSFGPVYGYTF.

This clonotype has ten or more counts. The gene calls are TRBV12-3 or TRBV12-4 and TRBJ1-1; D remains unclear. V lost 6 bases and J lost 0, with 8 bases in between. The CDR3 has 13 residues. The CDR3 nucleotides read TGTGCCAGCAGCCAGGTTATGAACACTGAAGCTTTCTTT. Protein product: CASSQVMNTEAFF.